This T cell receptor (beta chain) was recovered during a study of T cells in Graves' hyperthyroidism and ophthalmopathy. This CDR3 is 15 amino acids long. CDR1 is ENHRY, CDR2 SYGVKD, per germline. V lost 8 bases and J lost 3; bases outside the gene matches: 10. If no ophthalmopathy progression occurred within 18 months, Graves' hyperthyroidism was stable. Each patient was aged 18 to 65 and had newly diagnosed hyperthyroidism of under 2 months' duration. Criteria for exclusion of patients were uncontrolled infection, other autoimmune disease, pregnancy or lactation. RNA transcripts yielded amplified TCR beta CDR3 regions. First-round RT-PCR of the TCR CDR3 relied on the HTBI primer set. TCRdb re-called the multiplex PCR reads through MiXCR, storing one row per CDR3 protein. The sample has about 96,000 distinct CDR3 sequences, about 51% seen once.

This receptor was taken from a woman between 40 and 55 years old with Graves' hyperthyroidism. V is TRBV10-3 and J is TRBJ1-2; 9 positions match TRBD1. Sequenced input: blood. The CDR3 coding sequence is TGTGCCATCTTCTCCGGACAGGGGACTTACTATGGCTACACCTTC. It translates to CAIFSGQGTYYGYTF.